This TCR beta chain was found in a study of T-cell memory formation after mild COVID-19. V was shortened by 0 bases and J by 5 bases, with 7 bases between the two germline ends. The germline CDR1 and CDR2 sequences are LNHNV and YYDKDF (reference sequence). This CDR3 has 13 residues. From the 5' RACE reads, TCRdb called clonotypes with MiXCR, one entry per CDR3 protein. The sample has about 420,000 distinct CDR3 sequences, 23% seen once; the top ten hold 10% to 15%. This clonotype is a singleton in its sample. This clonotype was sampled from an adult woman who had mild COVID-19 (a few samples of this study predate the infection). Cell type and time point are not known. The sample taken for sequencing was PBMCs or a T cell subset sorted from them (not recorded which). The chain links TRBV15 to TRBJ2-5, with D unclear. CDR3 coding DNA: TGTGCCACCAGCAGAGATATTTGGGAGACCCAGTACTTC. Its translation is CATSRDIWETQYF.